This T cell receptor beta chain comes out of a study of blood T cell repertoires in COVID-19. Across under 25 US areas, participants ranged in age from about 18 to 100 years. This CDR3 contains 12 residues. Deletions cut 6 bases from V and 3 bases from J, with 9 bases between. CDR1 is MDHEN, CDR2 SYDVKM, per germline. Original data processing: Cell counts per sample came from amplifying reference gene primers. Profiling relied on immunoSEQ multiplex PCR, and the TCRdb table lists in-frame clones only, not all of them. D and trimming were read from the DNA, whereas the V and J calls and clone size are those reported in that table. Seen here are approximately 270,000 clones, over 80% observed once, and the top ten hold roughly 4.3%.

V is TRBV28 and J is TRBJ2-7, with D perhaps TRBD2 (5 bases). This TCR came from a woman aged 30 to 39 with acute COVID-19. The sequenced material came from PBMCs or T cells enriched from blood (not recorded which). As DNA, the CDR3 is TGTGCCAGCAGCCCGGACTTCTACGAGCAGTACTTC. It encodes CASSPDFYEQYF.